These 27 T cell receptor beta chains share one sample of origin, sequenced in a study of T cells in Graves' hyperthyroidism and ophthalmopathy. Researchers took RNA transcripts and amplified the TCR beta CDR3 regions from them. The HTBI primer set drove a first-round RT-PCR of the TCR CDR3. In TCRdb, the multiplex PCR reads were re-called with MiXCR into one record per CDR3 protein. The sample yields a few hundred thousand distinct CDR3 sequences, under 15% seen once. Sequencing was carried out using blood. The receptors derive from a woman in her twenties or thirties with Graves' hyperthyroidism.

The gene calls are TRBV7-6 and TRBJ2-1; 10 bases match TRBD1. This CDR3 spans 18 amino acids. V was pared by 5 bases and J by 2 bases, with 12 bases of the junction left unmatched. CDR1 and CDR2 (germline): SGHVS, FNYEAQ. The CDR3 spells CASSTTGGLVEAYNEQFF. In nucleotides, the CDR3 is TGTGCCAGCAGCACGACAGGGGGCTTAGTGGAGGCCTACAATGAGCAGTTCTTC.

The chain carries TRBV11-1 and TRBJ2-5; TRBD2 matches at 7 bases. This CDR3 contains 17 residues. Looked up from germline, CDR1 is SGHAT and CDR2 is FQDESV (reference sequence). The junction had 7 bases not matched to a gene; V was cut back by 0 bases and J by 0 bases. In nucleotides, the CDR3 is TGTGCCAGCAGCTTAGCAGGGCGGGAGTCGTACCAAGAGACCCAGTACTTC. Translation gives CASSLAGRESYQETQYF.

This clonotype was seen many times. This chain links TRBV5-1 with TRBJ2-1, with D unresolved. CDR1 is SGHRS and CDR2 is YFSETQ in the germline V gene. CDR3 length equals 14 residues. The V end lost 0 bases, the J end lost 6 bases, and 10 bases lay between the germline ends. The CDR3 DNA is TGCGCCAGCAGCTTGGGGTCCGGGTCCAATGAGCAGTTCTTC. Translating gives CASSLGSGSNEQFF.

The table lists this clonotype with many counts. The chain has TRBV28 and TRBJ1-1; D perhaps matches TRBD1 (5 bases). Germline assignment: CDR1 MDHEN and CDR2 SYDVKM. Trimming took off 8 bases at V and 1 base at J, with 17 bases between the two ends. This CDR3 is built from 15 residues. This chain's CDR3 is CASFFEGLGNTEAFF. CDR3 sequence (DNA): TGTGCCAGCTTTTTCGAGGGGCTGGGGAACACTGAAGCTTTCTTT.

Note on this clonotype: A much larger clone lies a single base off, so this may be a read error. The chain employs TRBV2 and TRBJ2-7; 11 positions match TRBD1. The CDR3 is 17 amino acids. Per the germline V gene, CDR1 is SNHLY and CDR2 is FYNNEI. CDR3 amino acids: CASSVNRRTGGTYGQYF. CDR3 sequence (DNA): TGTGCCAGCAGCGTAAACCGACGGACAGGGGGCACCTACGGGCAGTACTTC.

This clonotype was seen a few times. The chain links TRBV7-6 to TRBJ2-4; tentative D call: TRBD2 (6 bases). There are 17 residues in the CDR3. Trimming cost V 1 base and J 2 bases, with 15 bases left between them. Per the germline V gene, CDR1 is SGHVS and CDR2 is FNYEAQ. The CDR3 DNA reads TGTGCCAGCAGCTTAGGGTCCGGAGGGAGGACCAAAAACATTCAGTACTTC. Protein: CASSLGSGGRTKNIQYF.

The rearrangement joins TRBV20-1 to TRBJ2-1; the match to TRBD2 covers 10 bases. This CDR3 has 13 residues. Germline V gene sequence: CDR1 DFQATT, CDR2 SNEGSKA (reference sequence). CDR3 sequence (DNA): TGCAGCATTCTAGCGGGAGTAACAAATGAGCAGTTCTTC. Amino acid sequence: CSILAGVTNEQFF.

The chain links TRBV20-1 to TRBJ2-3; D is possibly TRBD2 (5 bases). Germline loops: CDR1 DFQATT, CDR2 SNEGSKA (reference sequence). CDR3 length: 15 amino acids. V was trimmed by 3 bases and J by 5 bases, leaving 18 bases between them. The CDR3 reads CSARGKLGIIDTQYF. CDR3 nucleotide sequence: TGCAGTGCTAGGGGAAAACTAGGGATTATAGATACGCAGTATTTT.

Here the CDR3 reads CASSVGQSSSYEQYF. The CDR3 region has the DNA TGTGCCAGCAGCGTAGGACAGAGCTCCTCCTACGAGCAGTACTTC. The rearrangement links TRBV9 to TRBJ2-7, with a tentative D call TRBD1 (5 bases). V was clipped by 0 bases and J by 0 bases, with 10 bases between them. Germline-derived CDR1 and CDR2 are SGDLS and YYNGEE. The CDR3 is 15 amino acids.

CDR3 in amino acids: CASSEDRPSGETQYF. The CDR3 bases are TGTGCCAGCAGCGAAGACAGGCCCTCGGGAGAGACCCAGTACTTC. The rearrangement joins TRBV7-9 to TRBJ2-5; tentatively, D is TRBD1 (6 bases). CDR3 length equals 15 residues. Trimming removed 5 bases from V and 4 bases from J, with 17 bases in between. Germline lookup yields CDR1 SEHNR and CDR2 FQNEAQ (reference sequence).

This chain links TRBV28 with TRBJ2-1; 11 positions match TRBD2. The CDR3 has 14 residues. CDR1 and CDR2 (germline): MDHEN, SYDVKM. The trim removed 3 bases at V and 9 bases at J, leaving 4 bases unmatched. CDR3 in amino acids: CASSLGLAVGEQFF. DNA of the CDR3: TGTGCCAGCAGTTTGGGACTAGCGGTAGGTGAGCAGTTCTTC.

This chain links TRBV11-2 with TRBJ2-5, with a tentative D call TRBD2 (6 bases). CDR1 SGHAT and CDR2 FQNNGV come from the germline V gene. The CDR3 is 16 residues long. V lost 4 bases and J 5 bases, leaving 20 bases between the germline ends. CDR3 amino acids: CASSSKEYGLTETQYF. The CDR3, as DNA: TGTGCCAGCAGCTCGAAAGAGTATGGACTAACCGAGACCCAGTACTTC.

The chain links TRBV6-1 to TRBJ1-3; D might be TRBD1 (6 bases). V was cut by 7 bases and J by 0 bases, with 13 bases left in between. CDR1 MNHNS and CDR2 SASEGT come from the germline V gene. CDR3 length: 15 amino acids. The CDR3 DNA reads as TGTGCCAGCACCGGGACACCGCACTCTGGAAACACCATATATTTT. It codes for CASTGTPHSGNTIYF.

This clonotype has only a few counts. The chain carries TRBV20-1 and TRBJ2-3, with 11 bases identical to TRBD2. With 4 bases clipped from V and 5 bases from J, the junction kept 11 bases outside the gene matches. Germline CDR1 is DFQATT and CDR2 is SNEGSKA (reference sequence). This CDR3 has 16 residues. The CDR3 region is CSAKGLIAGGQDTQYF. DNA of the CDR3: TGCAGTGCTAAGGGCCTTATAGCGGGAGGGCAAGATACGCAGTATTTT.

The chain has TRBV7-8 and TRBJ2-1; TRBD2 matches 8 bases. The germline V gene encodes CDR1 SGHVS and CDR2 FQNEAQ. V lost 4 bases and J lost 0; bases outside the gene matches: 5. This CDR3 region has 16 residues. The CDR3 bases are TGTGCCAGCAGCTCGAGCGGGAGTAGCTCCTACAATGAGCAGTTCTTC. Translation gives CASSSSGSSSYNEQFF.

This clonotype has a count of ten or more. The gene calls are TRBV20-1 and TRBJ2-3; 11 bases agree with TRBD2. Germline assignment: CDR1 DFQATT and CDR2 SNEGSKA (reference sequence). This CDR3 has 15 amino acids. Trimming removed 6 bases from V and 2 bases from J; junction bases left unmatched: 7. The CDR3 spells CSAPPGLADTDTQYF. DNA for the CDR3: TGCAGTGCACCACCGGGACTAGCGGACACAGATACGCAGTATTTT.

This clonotype was detected ten times or more. The chain links TRBV20-1 to TRBJ2-7, with 7 bases identical to TRBD2. Germline assignment: CDR1 DFQATT and CDR2 SNEGSKA (reference sequence). V trimming: 2 bases; J trimming: 2 bases; junction bases outside the gene matches: 12. CDR3 length equals 16 residues. The CDR3 coding sequence is TGCAGTGCTAGATCGTCGCTAGCGGAGGTAGCCTACGAGCAGTACTTC. It codes for CSARSSLAEVAYEQYF.

V is TRBV10-3 and J is TRBJ2-3; D call uncertain. The CDR3 extends over 13 amino acids. The germline V gene has CDR1 ENHRY and CDR2 SYGVKD. Between the trimmed V and J ends, which lost 4 bases and 5 bases, there was a span of 10 bases. CDR3 loop: CAISGLDGDTQYF. The CDR3 bases are TGTGCCATCAGTGGACTGGATGGAGATACGCAGTATTTT.

This clonotype has at least ten counts. The V call is TRBV3-1, the J call TRBJ2-7; TRBD2 aligns across 12 bases. The CDR3 spans 17 residues. Germline V CDR1 and CDR2: LGHDT, YNNKEL (reference sequence). Trimming cost V 4 bases and J 1 base; bases outside gene matches: 8. CDR3 amino acids: CASSPPIGLAGSYEQYF. The CDR3 nucleotides read TGTGCCAGCAGCCCCCCAATCGGACTAGCGGGATCCTACGAGCAGTACTTC.

This clonotype was observed at least ten times. The chain is built from TRBV18 and TRBJ1-1, with 7 nucleotides matching TRBD1. Per germline, CDR1 KGHSH and CDR2 LQKENI. The ends lost 2 bases at V and 4 bases at J; junction bases unmatched: 13. The CDR3 contains 17 residues. As DNA, the CDR3 is TGTGCCAGCTCACCAGGAGAGGGGGCGTATTGGGGCACTGAAGCTTTCTTT. It translates to CASSPGEGAYWGTEAFF.

The sample holds many counts of this clonotype. The chain recombines TRBV15 with TRBJ1-1; 7 nucleotides align to TRBD1. Germline-derived CDR1 and CDR2 are LNHNV and YYDKDF (reference sequence). The CDR3 has 14 amino acids. The V gene end was trimmed by 0 bases and the J gene end by 10 bases; junction bases not matched to a gene: 8. The CDR3 DNA follows: TGTGCCACCAGCAGAGATGGACAGGCGAGTTCAGCTTTCTTT. It encodes CATSRDGQASSAFF. The variable domain in full, with the rest retrieved from reference TRBV15 and TRBJ1-1, is DAMVIQNPRYQVTQFGKPVTLSCSQTLNHNVMYWYQQKSSQAPKLLFHYYDKDFNNEADTPDNFQSRRPNTSFCFLDIRSPGLGDTAMYLCATSRDGQASSAFFGQGTRLTVV.

This chain links TRBV30 with TRBJ2-5, with TRBD1 matching 7 bases. There are 13 residues in the CDR3. Germline V gene lookup returns CDR1 GTSNPN and CDR2 SVGIG (reference sequence). Trimming at V came to 4 bases and at J to 4 bases, leaving 6 bases not matched to a gene. In nucleotides, the CDR3 is TGTGCCTGGAAGTTGAGGGGGCGAGAGACCCAGTACTTC. It translates to CAWKLRGRETQYF. Drawing the rest from reference TRBV30 and TRBJ2-5, the complete variable domain is SQTIHQWPATLVQPVGSPLSLECTVEGTSNPNLYWYRQAAGRGLQLLFYSVGIGQISSEVPQNLSASRPQDRQFILSSKKLLLSDSGFYLCAWKLRGRETQYFGPGTRLLVL.

This clonotype turned up a few times. The chain links TRBV5-1 to TRBJ1-1; D unclear. The V end was cut by 4 bases, the J end by 4 bases, with 14 bases between. The CDR3 runs to 14 residues. Germline V lookup: CDR1 SGHRS, CDR2 YFSETQ. CDR3 nucleotide sequence: TGCGCCAGCAGCCGGGAAGGCCGGGGCACTGAAGCTTTCTTT. Translation: CASSREGRGTEAFF.

The CDR3 DNA reads TGCGCCAGCAGCCAAGAGGCACCGGGACTTTCTTACTCCTACAATGAGCAGTTCTTC. Its protein is CASSQEAPGLSYSYNEQFF. The chain has TRBV4-1 and TRBJ2-1; D might be TRBD2 (6 bases). The length of the CDR3 is 19 residues. V was shortened by 0 bases and J by 0 bases, with 18 bases between the two germline ends. CDR1 and CDR2 from the germline V gene are MGHRA and YSYEKL.

This clonotype was detected a few times. This chain uses TRBV19 with TRBJ1-1, with D possibly being TRBD1 (6 bases). Germline V gene lookup returns CDR1 LNHDA and CDR2 SQIVND (reference sequence). There are 14 residues in the CDR3. V lost 4 bases and J lost 4, with 13 bases in between. This CDR3 reads CASSTTGWGTEAFF. As DNA, the CDR3 is TGTGCCAGTAGTACCACAGGGTGGGGCACTGAAGCTTTCTTT.

Points on this clonotype: A much larger clone differs by one base, so this may be a read error. The CDR3 region is CASLGGLSNEQFF. The CDR3 DNA reads TGTGCCAGCCTCGGTGGACTTAGCAATGAGCAGTTCTTC. The V and J genes are TRBV28 and TRBJ2-1; TRBD2 might be the D (5 bases). This CDR3 contains 13 residues. The germline V gene has CDR1 MDHEN and CDR2 SYDVKM. Trimming took off 8 bases at V and 6 bases at J, with 14 bases between the two ends.

This rearrangement joins TRBV5-5 to TRBJ2-1; D possibly corresponds to TRBD2 (7 bases). Germline CDR1 reads SGHKS; CDR2 reads YYEKEE (reference sequence). V shed 0 bases and J shed 2 bases, with 9 bases lying between them. This CDR3 is 15 amino acids long. The CDR3 nucleotides read TGTGCCAGCAGCTTGGGGGGGGGGCCCTACAATGAGCAGTTCTTC. Residues: CASSLGGGPYNEQFF. Combining the CDR3 with reference TRBV5-5 and TRBJ2-1 gives the whole variable domain DAGVTQSPTHLIKTRGQQVTLRCSPISGHKSVSWYQQVLGQGPQFIFQYYEKEERGRGNFPDRFSARQFPNYSSELNVNALLLGDSALYLCASSLGGGPYNEQFFGPGTRLTVL.